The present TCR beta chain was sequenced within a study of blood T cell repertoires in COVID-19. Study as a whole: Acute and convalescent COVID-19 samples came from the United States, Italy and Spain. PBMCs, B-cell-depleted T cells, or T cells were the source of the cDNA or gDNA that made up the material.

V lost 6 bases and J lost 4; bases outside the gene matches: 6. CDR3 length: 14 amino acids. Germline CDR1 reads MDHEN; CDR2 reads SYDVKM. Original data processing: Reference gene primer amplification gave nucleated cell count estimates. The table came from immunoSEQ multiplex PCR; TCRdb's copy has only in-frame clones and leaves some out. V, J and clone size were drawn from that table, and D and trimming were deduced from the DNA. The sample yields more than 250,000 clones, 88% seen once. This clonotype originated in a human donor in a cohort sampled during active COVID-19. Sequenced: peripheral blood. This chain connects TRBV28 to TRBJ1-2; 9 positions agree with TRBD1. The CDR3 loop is CASSPGQGPYGYTF. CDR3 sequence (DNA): TGTGCCAGCAGCCCGGGACAGGGACCCTATGGCTACACCTTC.